The entry that follows covers one T cell receptor beta chain sequence. V was clipped by 4 bases and J by 6 bases, with 4 bases between them. The germline gives CDR1 LNHDA, CDR2 SQIVND (reference sequence). CDR3 size: 11 residues. Repertoires were generated with immunoSEQ multiplex PCR, while TCRdb's copy carries only in-frame clones and drops some. The sample carries about 170,000 clones, 70% to 80% recorded once. The data derive from a study of blood T cell repertoires in COVID-19. Residents of approximately 25 US areas, aged roughly 18 to 89 years, made up the participants. The TCR sequence derives from a woman in her 70s in a cohort exposed to, infected with or recovered from COVID-19 (not recorded which). The rearrangement links TRBV19 to TRBJ2-1; D is uncertain. Sequencing was carried out using PBMCs or T cells enriched from blood (not recorded which). CDR3 DNA: TGTGCCAGTAGTAGAGTCAATGAGCAGTTCTTC. Protein: CASSRVNEQFF.